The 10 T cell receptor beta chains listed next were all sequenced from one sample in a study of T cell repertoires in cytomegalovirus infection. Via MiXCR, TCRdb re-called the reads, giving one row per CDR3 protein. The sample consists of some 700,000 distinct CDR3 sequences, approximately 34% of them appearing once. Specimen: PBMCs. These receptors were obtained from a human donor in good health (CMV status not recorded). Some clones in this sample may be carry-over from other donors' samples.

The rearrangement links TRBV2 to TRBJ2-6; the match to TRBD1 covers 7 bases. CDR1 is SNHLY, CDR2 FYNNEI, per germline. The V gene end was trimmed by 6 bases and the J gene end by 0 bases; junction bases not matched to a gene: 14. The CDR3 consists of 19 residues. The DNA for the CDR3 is TGTGCCAGCAGCGACATTACAGGGGTGGGGAGCTCTGGGGCCAACGTCCTGACTTTC. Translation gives CASSDITGVGSSGANVLTF.

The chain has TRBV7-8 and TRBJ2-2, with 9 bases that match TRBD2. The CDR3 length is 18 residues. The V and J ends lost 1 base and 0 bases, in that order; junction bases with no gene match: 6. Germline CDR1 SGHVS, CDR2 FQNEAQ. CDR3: CASSLVVSGGANTGELFF. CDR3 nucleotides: TGTGCCAGCAGCTTAGTAGTTAGCGGGGGCGCGAACACCGGGGAGCTGTTTTTT.

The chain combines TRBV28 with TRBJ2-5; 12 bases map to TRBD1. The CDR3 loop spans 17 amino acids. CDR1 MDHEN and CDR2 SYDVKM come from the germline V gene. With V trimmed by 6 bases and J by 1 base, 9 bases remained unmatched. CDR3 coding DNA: TGTGCCAGCAGGTCTCGCCGGGACAGGGGGCGCCAAGAGACCCAGTACTTC. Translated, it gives CASRSRRDRGRQETQYF.

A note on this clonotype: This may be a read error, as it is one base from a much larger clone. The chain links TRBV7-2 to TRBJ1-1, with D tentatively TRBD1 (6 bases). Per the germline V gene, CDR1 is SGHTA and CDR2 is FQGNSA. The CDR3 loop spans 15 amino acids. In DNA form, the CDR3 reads TGTGCCAGCAGCTTACGGGCAGGGTGGGACACTGGAGCTTTCTTT. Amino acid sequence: CASSLRAGWDTGAFF.

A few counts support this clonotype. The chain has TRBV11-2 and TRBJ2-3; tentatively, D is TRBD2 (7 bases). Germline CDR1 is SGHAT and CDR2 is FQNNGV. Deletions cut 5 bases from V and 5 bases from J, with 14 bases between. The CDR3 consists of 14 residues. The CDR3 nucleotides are TGTGCCAGCAGCAACCGGGGGGCCGAAGATACGCAGTATTTT. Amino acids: CASSNRGAEDTQYF.

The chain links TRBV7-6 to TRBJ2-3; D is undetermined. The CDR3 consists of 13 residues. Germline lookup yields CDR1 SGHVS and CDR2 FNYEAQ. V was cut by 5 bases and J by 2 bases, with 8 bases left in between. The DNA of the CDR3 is TGTGCCAGCAGCCCATCGAACACAGATACGCAGTATTTT. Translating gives CASSPSNTDTQYF.

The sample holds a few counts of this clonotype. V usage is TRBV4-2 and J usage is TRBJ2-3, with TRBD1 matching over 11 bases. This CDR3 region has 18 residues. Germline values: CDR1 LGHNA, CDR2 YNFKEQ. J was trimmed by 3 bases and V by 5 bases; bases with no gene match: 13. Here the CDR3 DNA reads TGTGCCAGCAGCAAGCATGGGCAGGACAGGGGGCGGACAGATACGCAGTATTTT. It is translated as CASSKHGQDRGRTDTQYF.

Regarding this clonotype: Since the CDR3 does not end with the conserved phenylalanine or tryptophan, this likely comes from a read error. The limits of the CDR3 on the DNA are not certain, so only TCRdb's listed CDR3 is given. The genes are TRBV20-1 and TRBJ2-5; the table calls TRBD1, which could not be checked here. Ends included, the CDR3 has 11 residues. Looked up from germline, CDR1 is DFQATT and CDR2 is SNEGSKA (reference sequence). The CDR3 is CSAHSGGQSTS.

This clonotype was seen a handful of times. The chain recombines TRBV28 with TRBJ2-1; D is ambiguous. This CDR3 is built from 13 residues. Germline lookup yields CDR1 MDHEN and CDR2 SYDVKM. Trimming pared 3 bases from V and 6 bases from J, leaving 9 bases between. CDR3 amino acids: CASSFRGGNEQFF. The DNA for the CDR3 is TGTGCCAGCAGTTTTAGAGGCGGCAATGAGCAGTTCTTC. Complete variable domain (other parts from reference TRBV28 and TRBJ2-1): DVKVTQSSRYLVKRTGEKVFLECVQDMDHENMFWYRQDPGLGLRLIYFSYDVKMKEKGDIPEGYSVSREKKERFSLILESASTNQTSMYLCASSFRGGNEQFFGPGTRLTVL.

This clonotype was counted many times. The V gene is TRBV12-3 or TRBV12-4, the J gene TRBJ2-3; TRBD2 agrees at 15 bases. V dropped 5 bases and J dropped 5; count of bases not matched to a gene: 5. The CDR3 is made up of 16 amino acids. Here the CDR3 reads CASSGTSGRMEDTQYF. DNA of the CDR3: TGTGCCAGCAGTGGGACTAGCGGGAGGATGGAAGATACGCAGTATTTT.